The 11 T cell receptor beta chains listed next were all sequenced from one sample in a study of cytomegalovirus exposure and HLA in healthy donors. The study ran its PCR with 60 Vbeta and 13 Jbeta primers. Generated by immunoSEQ multiplex PCR, the TCRdb table keeps only in-frame clones and is missing some. The data contain about 150,000 clones, 75% to 85% of them seen just once; the ten biggest clones take up roughly 6.5%. Sequenced material: PBMCs. The receptors originated from a man aged 50 or older in good health and CMV-seropositive.

This clone appeared once. The chain combines TRBV5-1 with TRBJ2-7, with D uncertain. Trimming left V 0 bases short and J 7 bases short, with 14 bases between. Germline CDR1 is SGHRS and CDR2 is YFSETQ. The CDR3 spans 14 residues. Written as DNA, the CDR3 is TGCGCCAGCAGCTTGGATGGCACCTTAAGAGAGCAGTACTTC. Its translation is CASSLDGTLREQYF.

This chain links TRBV15 with TRBJ1-2, with D unclear. CDR3 length equals 13 residues. Germline-derived CDR1 and CDR2 are LNHNV and YYDKDF (reference sequence). V lost 1 base to trimming and J lost 7 bases, with 10 bases between them. CDR3 DNA sequence: TGTGCCACCAGCAGAGGTGCAGTGCCTGGCTACACCTTC. Protein product: CATSRGAVPGYTF.

This sequence joins TRBV6-5 and TRBJ1-5, with 7 bases identical to TRBD1. Trimming at V came to 7 bases and at J to 0 bases, leaving 6 bases not matched to a gene. CDR1 is MNHEY and CDR2 is SVGAGI in the germline V gene. The CDR3 extends over 15 amino acids. DNA for the CDR3: TGTGCCAGCAAGGCGGGACAGATTAGCAATCAGCCCCAGCATTTT. It codes for CASKAGQISNQPQHF.

V is TRBV2 and J is TRBJ1-2, with TRBD1 identical over 10 bases. The CDR3 covers 13 residues. Germline V CDR1 and CDR2: SNHLY, FYNNEI. The ends lost 5 bases at V and 7 bases at J; junction bases unmatched: 4. CDR3 nucleotides: TGTGCCAGCAGTCGACAGGGGGCAGTTGGCTACACCTTC. Protein sequence: CASSRQGAVGYTF.

The chain couples TRBV11-3 to TRBJ2-5, with 8 bases that match TRBD1. There are 17 residues in the CDR3. Trimming removed 3 bases from V and 1 base from J; junction bases left unmatched: 10. Germline V gene sequence: CDR1 SGHNT, CDR2 YENEEA. The CDR3 here is CASSLGIQGAGQETQYF. As DNA, the CDR3 is TGTGCCAGCAGCTTGGGGATCCAGGGGGCAGGCCAAGAGACCCAGTACTTC.

The rearrangement uses TRBV2 and TRBJ1-1; perhaps TRBD1 as D (5 bases). The ends were cut back, 3 bases at V and 0 bases at J, with 11 bases in the middle. CDR1 is SNHLY and CDR2 is FYNNEI in the germline V gene. This CDR3 has 15 amino acids. CDR3 nucleotide sequence: TGTGCCAGCAGTGACAGGGCCGCTCTGAACACTGAAGCTTTCTTT. It encodes CASSDRAALNTEAFF.

V gene TRBV7-8 combines with J gene TRBJ2-1, with 7 bases matching TRBD2. This CDR3 is 15 amino acids long. V lost 5 bases to trimming and J lost 6 bases; unmatched junction nucleotides: 10. CDR1 and CDR2 (germline): SGHVS, FQNEAQ. CDR3 sequence reads: CASSPDILARNEQFF. CDR3 nucleotides: TGTGCCAGCAGCCCAGACATACTAGCGCGCAATGAGCAGTTCTTC.

The chain carries TRBV12-5 and TRBJ2-1; 11 nucleotides match TRBD2. This CDR3 contains 16 residues. The germline V gene has CDR1 LGHNT and CDR2 FRNRAP. Losses at the gene ends were 9 bases for V and 5 bases for J; bases not matched to a gene: 12. The CDR3 loop is CASLPTGTSGDNEQFF. The CDR3 DNA follows: TGTGCTAGCTTACCGACCGGGACTAGCGGAGACAATGAGCAGTTCTTC.

Only a few counts were recorded for this clone. The J gene is TRBJ1-1, the V gene TRBV6-5; D gene ambiguous. Germline lookup yields CDR1 MNHEY and CDR2 SVGAGI. Trimming stripped 7 bases from V and 2 bases from J, with 14 bases between. This CDR3 region has 14 residues. The CDR3 nucleotides are TGTGCCAGCATGTTGGAGCCTACTAACACTGAAGCTTTCTTT. Protein sequence: CASMLEPTNTEAFF.

The chain joins TRBV10-1 to TRBJ2-5; 10 bases match TRBD1. The germline V gene has CDR1 WNHNN and CDR2 SYGVQD (reference sequence). The V gene end was trimmed by 3 bases and the J gene end by 4 bases; junction bases not matched to a gene: 5. CDR3 length equals 15 residues. CDR3 nucleotide sequence: TGCGCCAGCAGTGACCTGACAGGGGGCCGAGAGACCCAGTACTTC. This translates into CASSDLTGGRETQYF.

The rearrangement joins TRBV6-1 to TRBJ1-2; 7 nucleotides match TRBD1. Trimming cost V 4 bases and J 4 bases; bases outside gene matches: 6. Germline CDR1 MNHNS, CDR2 SASEGT. The CDR3 has 14 residues. CDR3 amino acids: CASSATGESYGYTF. Written as DNA, the CDR3 is TGTGCCAGCAGTGCTACAGGGGAAAGCTATGGCTACACCTTC.